This T cell receptor (beta chain) was retrieved from a study of blood T cells in healthy people across ages. The study's findings and limits: Whereas aged donors had fewer naive CD4+ cells, long-lived donors had more of them and higher diversity.

Trimming removed 2 bases from V and 3 bases from J, with 11 bases in between. In germline, CDR1 is ENHRY, CDR2 SYGVKD. The CDR3 has 14 residues. Then a second PCR, running about 7 to 11 cycles, was carried out with a sample-barcoded 5' primer and a J-beta primer mix. MiXCR, applied by TCRdb to the 5' RACE reads, yields one record per CDR3 protein. The sample has 1.5 million to 2 million distinct CDR3 sequences, roughly 27% seen once. Turning to this clonotype: Its antigen is currently unknown.

Staff drew ten milliliters of peripheral blood from each donor. The sample comprised blood. The TCR originated in a woman between 25 and 40 years old in good health. The gene calls are TRBV10-3 and TRBJ2-7; tentatively, D is TRBD2 (6 bases). The CDR3 DNA follows: TGTGCCATCAGTGAGGGAGGGAACCTCTACGAGCAGTACTTC. Amino acid sequence: CAISEGGNLYEQYF.